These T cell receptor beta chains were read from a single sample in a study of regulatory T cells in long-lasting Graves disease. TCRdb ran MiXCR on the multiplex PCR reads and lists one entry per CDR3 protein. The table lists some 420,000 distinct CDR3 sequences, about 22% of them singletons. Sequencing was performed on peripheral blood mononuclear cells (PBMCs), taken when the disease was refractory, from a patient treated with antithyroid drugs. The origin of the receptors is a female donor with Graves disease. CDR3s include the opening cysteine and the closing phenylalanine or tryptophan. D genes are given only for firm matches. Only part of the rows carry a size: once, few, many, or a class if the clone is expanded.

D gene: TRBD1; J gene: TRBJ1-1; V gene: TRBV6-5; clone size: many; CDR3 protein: CASSYQGARTEAFF; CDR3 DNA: TGTGCCAGCAGTTACCAGGGGGCGAGAACTGAAGCTTTCTTT
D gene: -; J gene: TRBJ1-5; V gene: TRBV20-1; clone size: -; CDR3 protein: CSAGGTQSNQPQHF; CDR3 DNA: TGCAGTGCTGGGGGGACACAAAGCAATCAGCCCCAGCATTTT
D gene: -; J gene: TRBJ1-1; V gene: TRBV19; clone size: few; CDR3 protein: CASSIGRGTDTEAFF; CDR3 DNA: TGTGCCAGTAGTATCGGAAGGGGGACGGACACTGAAGCTTTCTTT
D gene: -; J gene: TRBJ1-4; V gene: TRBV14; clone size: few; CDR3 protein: CASSQWGEKLFF; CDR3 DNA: TGTGCCAGCAGCCAATGGGGGGAAAAACTGTTTTTT
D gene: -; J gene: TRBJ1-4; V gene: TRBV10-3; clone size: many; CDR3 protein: CAISASDRQNEKLFF; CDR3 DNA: TGTGCCATCAGTGCGTCGGACAGACAGAATGAAAAACTGTTTTTT
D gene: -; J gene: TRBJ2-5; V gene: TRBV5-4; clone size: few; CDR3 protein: CASSLEIGYETQYF; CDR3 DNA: TGTGCCAGCAGCTTGGAAATCGGCTACGAGACCCAGTACTTC
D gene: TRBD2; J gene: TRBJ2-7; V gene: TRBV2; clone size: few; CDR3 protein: CATKEGTSGYEQYF; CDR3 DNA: TGTGCCACTAAAGAAGGGACTAGCGGCTACGAGCAGTACTTC
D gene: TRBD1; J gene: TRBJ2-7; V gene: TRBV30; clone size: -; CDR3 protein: CAWGPGQGLYF; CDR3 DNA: TGTGCCTGGGGGCCGGGACAGGGTTTGTACTTC
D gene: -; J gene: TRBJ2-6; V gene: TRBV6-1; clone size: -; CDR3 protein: CASSPVHRPSSGANVLTF; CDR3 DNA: TGTGCCAGCAGCCCGGTGCACCGCCCCAGCTCTGGGGCCAACGTCCTGACTTTC
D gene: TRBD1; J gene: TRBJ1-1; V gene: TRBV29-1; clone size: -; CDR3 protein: CSADRAGASTEAFF; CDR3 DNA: TGCAGCGCCGACAGGGCGGGGGCGAGCACTGAAGCTTTCTTT
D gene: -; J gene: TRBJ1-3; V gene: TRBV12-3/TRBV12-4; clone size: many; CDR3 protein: CASLRSRNTIYF; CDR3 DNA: TGTGCCAGCCTCCGGTCGAGAAACACCATATATTTT
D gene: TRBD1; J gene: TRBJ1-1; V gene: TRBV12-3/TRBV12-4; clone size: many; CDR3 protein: CASSPEDRGGTEAFF; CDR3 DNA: TGTGCCAGCAGTCCGGAGGACAGGGGAGGCACTGAAGCTTTCTTT
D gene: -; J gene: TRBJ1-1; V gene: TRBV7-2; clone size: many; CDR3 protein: CASSAFTEAFF; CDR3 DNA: TGTGCCAGCAGCGCCTTCACCGAAGCTTTCTTT
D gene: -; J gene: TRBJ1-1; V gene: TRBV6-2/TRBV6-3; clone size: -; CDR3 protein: CASRTGVLMNTEAFF; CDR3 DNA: TGTGCCAGCAGAACTGGGGTGCTGATGAACACTGAAGCTTTCTTT
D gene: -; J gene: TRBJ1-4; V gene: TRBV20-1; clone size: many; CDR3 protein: CSAREIGRQGGGKLFF; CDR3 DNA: TGCAGTGCTAGAGAAATAGGCCGCCAGGGAGGTGGAAAACTGTTTTTT
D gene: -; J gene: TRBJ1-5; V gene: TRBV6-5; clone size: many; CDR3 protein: CASSYVRGGYGNQPQHF; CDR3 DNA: TGTGCCAGCAGTTACGTGAGGGGAGGTTATGGCAATCAGCCCCAGCATTTT
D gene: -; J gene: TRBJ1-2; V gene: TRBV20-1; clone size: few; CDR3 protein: CSALYGGGKEGYTF; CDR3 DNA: TGCAGTGCTTTGTACGGGGGGGGGAAGGAGGGCTACACCTTC
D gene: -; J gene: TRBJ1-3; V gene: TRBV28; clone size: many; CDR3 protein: CASTDRTTSFYSGNTIYF; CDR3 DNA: TGTGCCAGCACCGACCGGACAACTTCCTTTTACTCTGGAAACACCATATATTTT
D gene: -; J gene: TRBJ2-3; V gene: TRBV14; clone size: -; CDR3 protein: CASSQVRTDTQYF; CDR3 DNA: TGTGCCAGCAGCCAAGTTCGCACAGATACGCAGTATTTT
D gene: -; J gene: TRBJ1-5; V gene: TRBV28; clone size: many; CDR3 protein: CASSLTAEHQPQHF; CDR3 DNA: TGTGCCAGCAGCCTGACGGCGGAACACCAGCCCCAGCATTTT
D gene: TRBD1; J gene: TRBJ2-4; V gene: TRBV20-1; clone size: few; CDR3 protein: CSARGPQGVIQYF; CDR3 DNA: TGCAGTGCTAGGGGTCCACAGGGGGTCATTCAGTACTTC
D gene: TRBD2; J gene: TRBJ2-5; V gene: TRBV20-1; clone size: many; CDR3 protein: CRRWPNLAGSQETQYF; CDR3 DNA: TGCAGGCGGTGGCCAAACCTAGCGGGGTCCCAAGAGACCCAGTACTTC
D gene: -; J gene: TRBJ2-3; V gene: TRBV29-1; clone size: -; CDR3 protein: CSVDRSGFGTDTQYF; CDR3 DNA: TGCAGCGTTGATAGGTCGGGATTCGGCACAGATACGCAGTATTTT
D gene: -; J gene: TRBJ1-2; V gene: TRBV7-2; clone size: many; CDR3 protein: CASSSVSDHGYTF; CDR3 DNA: TGTGCCAGCAGCTCCGTTAGTGACCATGGCTACACCTTC
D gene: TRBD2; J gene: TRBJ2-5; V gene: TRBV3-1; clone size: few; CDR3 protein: CASSQAAGGQETQYF; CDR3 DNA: TGTGCCAGCAGCCAAGCAGCGGGGGGACAAGAGACCCAGTACTTC
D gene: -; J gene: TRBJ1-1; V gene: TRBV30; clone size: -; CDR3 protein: CAWAIGRNTEAFF; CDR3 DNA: TGTGCCTGGGCAATAGGAAGGAACACTGAAGCTTTCTTT
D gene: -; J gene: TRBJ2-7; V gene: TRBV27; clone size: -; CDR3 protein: CASSLGGGGRRYEQYF; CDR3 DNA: TGTGCCAGCAGTTTGGGAGGGGGAGGACGACGGTACGAGCAGTACTTC
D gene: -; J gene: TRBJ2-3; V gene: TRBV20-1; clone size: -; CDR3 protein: CSALPLSRGTDTQYF; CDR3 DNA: TGCAGTGCTCTCCCTTTAAGCAGGGGCACAGATACGCAGTATTTT
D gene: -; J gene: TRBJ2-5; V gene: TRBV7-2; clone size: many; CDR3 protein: CASSLAPDLGAGGTQYF; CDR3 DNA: TGTGCCAGCAGCTTAGCCCCGGACTTAGGGGCCGGAGGGACCCAGTACTTC
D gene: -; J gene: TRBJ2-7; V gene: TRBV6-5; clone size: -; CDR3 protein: CASSYSSLEDGSNEQYF; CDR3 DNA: TGTGCCAGCAGTTACTCCTCGCTGGAGGACGGGTCGAACGAGCAGTACTTC
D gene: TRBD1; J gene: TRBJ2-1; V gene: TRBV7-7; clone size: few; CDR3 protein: CASSQDRVKYNEQFF; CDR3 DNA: TGTGCTAGCAGCCAAGACAGGGTTAAGTACAATGAGCAGTTCTTC
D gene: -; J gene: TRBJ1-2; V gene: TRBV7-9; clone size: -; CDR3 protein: CASSLAGQGSFYGYTF; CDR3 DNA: TGTGCCAGCAGCTTAGCGGGGCAGGGAAGTTTCTATGGCTACACCTTC
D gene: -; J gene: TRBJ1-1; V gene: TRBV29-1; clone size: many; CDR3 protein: CSVVGQLMNTEAFF; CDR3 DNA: TGCAGCGTTGTAGGGCAGCTCATGAACACTGAAGCTTTCTTT
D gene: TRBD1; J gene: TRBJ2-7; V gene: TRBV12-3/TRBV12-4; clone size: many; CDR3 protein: CASSLAGDRGLYEQYF; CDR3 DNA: TGTGCCAGCAGTTTGGCCGGGGACAGGGGCCTCTACGAGCAGTACTTC
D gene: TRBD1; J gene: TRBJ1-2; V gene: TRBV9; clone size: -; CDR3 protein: CASSVAVTGVGYTF; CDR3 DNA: TGTGCCAGCAGCGTAGCTGTGACAGGGGTTGGCTACACCTTC
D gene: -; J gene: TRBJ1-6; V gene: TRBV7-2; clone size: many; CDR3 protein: CASSFRTEVGSPLHF; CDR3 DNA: TGTGCCAGCAGCTTCCGGACAGAGGTGGGATCACCCCTCCACTTT
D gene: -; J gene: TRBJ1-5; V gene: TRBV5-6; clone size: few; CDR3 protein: CASSLAGLSNQPQHF; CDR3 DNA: TGTGCCAGCAGCTTAGCAGGGCTCAGCAATCAGCCCCAGCATTTT
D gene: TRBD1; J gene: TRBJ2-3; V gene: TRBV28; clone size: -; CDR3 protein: CASSPGQGDVDTQYF; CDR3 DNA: TGTGCCAGCAGTCCAGGACAGGGGGATGTAGATACGCAGTATTTT
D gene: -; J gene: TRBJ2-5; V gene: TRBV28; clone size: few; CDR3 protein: CASSFWSFGDQETQYF; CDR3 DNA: TGTGCCAGCAGTTTTTGGTCTTTCGGAGACCAAGAGACCCAGTACTTC
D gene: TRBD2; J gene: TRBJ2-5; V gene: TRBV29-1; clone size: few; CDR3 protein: CSAQGELAGPLQETQYF; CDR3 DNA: TGCAGCGCCCAAGGGGAACTAGCGGGACCCCTCCAAGAGACCCAGTACTTC
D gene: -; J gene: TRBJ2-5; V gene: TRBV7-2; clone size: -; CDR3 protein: CASSPGQRETQYF; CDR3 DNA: TGTGCCAGCAGCCCTGGCCAAAGGGAGACCCAGTACTTC
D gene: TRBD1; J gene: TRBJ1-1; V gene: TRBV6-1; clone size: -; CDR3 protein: CASSPRTGFTEAFF; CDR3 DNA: TGTGCCAGCAGTCCCAGGACAGGGTTCACTGAAGCTTTCTTT
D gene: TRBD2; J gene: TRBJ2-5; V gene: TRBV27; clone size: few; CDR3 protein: CASSFGLAGEETQYF; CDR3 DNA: TGTGCCAGCAGTTTTGGGTTAGCGGGGGAAGAGACCCAGTACTTC
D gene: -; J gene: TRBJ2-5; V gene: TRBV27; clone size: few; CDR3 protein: CASSLSSSGSGLETQYF; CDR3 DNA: TGTGCCAGCAGTTTATCTAGTAGTGGATCAGGTTTGGAGACCCAGTACTTC
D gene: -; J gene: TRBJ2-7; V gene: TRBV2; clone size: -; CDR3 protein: CASSARTPLTGSFYEQYF; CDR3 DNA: TGTGCCAGCAGTGCCAGGACCCCTTTAACAGGGTCCTTCTACGAGCAGTACTTC
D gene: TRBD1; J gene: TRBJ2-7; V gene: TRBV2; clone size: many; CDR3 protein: CASRGQGGSSYEQYF; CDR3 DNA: TGTGCCAGCAGGGGACAGGGGGGGAGCTCCTACGAGCAGTACTTC
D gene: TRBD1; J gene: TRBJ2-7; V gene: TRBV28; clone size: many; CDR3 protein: CASSYPRRDRYYEQYF; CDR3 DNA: TGTGCCAGCAGTTACCCCCGCCGGGACAGGTACTACGAGCAGTACTTC
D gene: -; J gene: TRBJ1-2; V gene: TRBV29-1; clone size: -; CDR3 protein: CSVEVVRNYGYTF; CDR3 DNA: TGCAGCGTTGAAGTAGTCAGAAACTATGGCTACACCTTC
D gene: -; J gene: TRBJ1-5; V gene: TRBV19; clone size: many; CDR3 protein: CASSIAGGQPQHF; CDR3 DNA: TGTGCCAGTAGTATAGCCGGTGGGCAGCCCCAGCATTTT
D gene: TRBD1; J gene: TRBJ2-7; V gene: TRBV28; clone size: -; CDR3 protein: CASSFRSTGGEQYF; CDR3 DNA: TGTGCCAGCAGTTTTCGGTCGACAGGGGGGGAGCAGTACTTC
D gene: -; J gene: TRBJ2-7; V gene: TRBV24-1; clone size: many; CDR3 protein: CATSDLPAGTYYEQYF; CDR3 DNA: TGTGCCACCAGTGATTTGCCGGCAGGGACCTACTACGAGCAGTACTTC
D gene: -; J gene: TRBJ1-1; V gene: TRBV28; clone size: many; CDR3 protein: CASLRGYRNTEAFF; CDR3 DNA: TGTGCCAGCCTACGGGGGTACCGGAACACTGAAGCTTTCTTT